This T cell receptor beta chain derives from a study of identical twins. Study-level findings and limits: Abundant beta clonotypes from cord blood bore fewer insertions; memory repertoires lacked this pattern.

CDR1 is MNHEY, CDR2 SMNVEV, per germline (reference sequence). The CDR3 is made up of 18 amino acids. V lost 5 bases, J lost 2 bases, and 21 bases lay in between. A universal primer site arose from template switching, and cDNA bore unique molecular identifiers. TCRdb re-analysed the 5' RACE reads in MiXCR, keeping a single row per CDR3 protein. The data hold hundreds of thousands of distinct CDR3 sequences, with 6% to 8% observed a single time. This clonotype has ten or more counts. The antigen is undetermined. These data were also reused for a study on yellow fever vaccine responses in identical twins.

The receptor comes from a woman aged 18-29 years in good health. Material for sequencing was CD8+ T cells sorted from blood. The chain is built from TRBV27 and TRBJ2-2; a possible D gene is TRBD2 (6 bases). As DNA, the CDR3 is TGTGCCAGCAGTGGTACTTTGGGCGGGAACGGAAACACCGGGGAGCTGTTTTTT. Its translation: CASSGTLGGNGNTGELFF.